This T cell receptor beta chain came from a study of T cells in Graves' hyperthyroidism and ophthalmopathy. Study results and caveats: Most thyroid clonotypes with frequency above 0.001 were detected in blood.

Trimming cost V 4 bases and J 1 base, with 19 bases left between them. The CDR3 runs to 17 residues. Germline CDR1 SEHNR, CDR2 FQNEAQ (reference sequence). Authors of the study amplified TCR beta CDR3 regions from RNA transcripts. First-round RT-PCR with HTBI primers amplified the TCR CDR3 region. Via MiXCR, TCRdb re-called the multiplex PCR reads, giving one row per CDR3 protein. Here the sample spans roughly 500,000 distinct CDR3 sequences, 20% to 25% being singletons. The cohort's ophthalmopathy patients, a group with duration under 3 months, had a Clinical Activity Score of at least 3 and a NOSPECS grade of at least 4. Clinical symptoms, serum thyroxine and TRAb, thyroid ultrasound and orbital computed tomography were used for the diagnoses. There are a few counts of this clonotype. Its antigen is still unknown.

The sequencing sample was made of blood. This clonotype was obtained from a woman in her seventies with Graves' ophthalmopathy. This chain uses TRBV7-9 with TRBJ1-1; tentative D call: TRBD1 (6 bases). Written as DNA, the CDR3 is TGTGCCAGCAGCTCGCAACCGGGACATACTGCGAACACTGAAGCTTTCTTT. Translating it yields CASSSQPGHTANTEAFF. Variable domain in full (rest from reference TRBV7-9 and TRBJ1-1): DTGVSQNPRHKITKRGQNVTFRCDPISEHNRLYWYRQTLGQGPEFLTYFQNEAQLEKSRLLSDRFSAERPKGSFSTLEIQRTEQGDSAMYLCASSSQPGHTANTEAFFGQGTRLTVV.